A single sample is the source of the 30 T cell receptor beta chains below, sequenced in a study of Tregs in tolerant kidney transplant recipients. Libraries were prepared by immunoSEQ multiplex PCR; TCRdb keeps only in-frame clonotypes and omits some of them. The sample contains 200,000 to 300,000 clones, around 82% of which appear only once. The sequenced sample was CD4+ T cells from blood. The receptors were gathered from a human donor in good health.

This chain links TRBV30 with TRBJ2-5; a possible D gene is TRBD2 (5 bases). The CDR3 loop spans 14 amino acids. V shed 0 bases and J shed 9 bases, with 17 bases lying between them. CDR1 and CDR2 from the germline V gene are GTSNPN and SVGIG (reference sequence). The CDR3 DNA is TGTGCCTGGAGTGTAGGGTCTCGAAGTAGCGCCCAGTACTTC. Translation gives CAWSVGSRSSAQYF.

V is TRBV7-2 and J is TRBJ2-1; the D gene is possibly TRBD1 (6 bases). This CDR3 comprises 17 residues. CDR1 and CDR2 from the germline V gene are SGHTA and FQGNSA. Trimming took off 1 base at V and 6 bases at J, with 19 bases between the two ends. The DNA for the CDR3 is TGTGCCAGCAGCTTAGAAGGCGGCAGGGGAGTGGGCAATGAGCAGTTCTTC. This encodes CASSLEGGRGVGNEQFF.

Concerning this clone: Other DNA variants within this sample encode the same CDR3. This chain joins TRBV5-1 and TRBJ1-3; TRBD1 is a possible D gene (6 bases). Germline CDR1 and CDR2: SGHRS and YFSETQ. This CDR3 comprises 14 residues. V gave up 0 bases and J gave up 3 bases, with 7 bases separating them. The CDR3 DNA reads as TGCGCCAGCAGCTTGGGGACAGATGGAAACACCATATATTTT. Its translation: CASSLGTDGNTIYF.

In this sample, this clone turned up a few times. The chain recombines TRBV11-2 with TRBJ2-7, with TRBD2 matching 7 bases. This CDR3 spans 15 amino acids. CDR1 SGHAT and CDR2 FQNNGV come from the germline V gene. Trimming at V came to 5 bases and at J to 2 bases, leaving 9 bases not matched to a gene. The CDR3 DNA reads as TGTGCCAGCAGCCTCATAGCGGGTCCTACCTACGAGCAGTACTTC. Protein product: CASSLIAGPTYEQYF.

The genes are TRBV19 and TRBJ2-7; the D gene could be TRBD1 or TRBD2 (5 bases each). The germline V and J ends were trimmed by 2 bases and 4 bases, with 18 bases remaining between them. CDR1 is LNHDA, CDR2 SQIVND, per germline (reference sequence). This CDR3 comprises 16 residues. This chain's CDR3 is CASSIFPGTAAYEQYF. The CDR3 DNA reads TGTGCCAGTAGTATATTCCCCGGGACGGCTGCTTACGAGCAGTACTTC.

The gene calls are TRBV5-5 and TRBJ1-5; D possibly corresponds to TRBD1 (6 bases). The length of the CDR3 is 17 residues. Trimming stripped 1 base from V and 3 bases from J, with 17 bases between. Germline loops: CDR1 SGHKS, CDR2 YYEKEE (reference sequence). The CDR3 protein is CASSLTLRQEPNQPQHF. CDR3 DNA: TGTGCCAGCAGCTTGACCCTGAGACAGGAGCCCAATCAGCCCCAGCATTTT. Variable domain in full (rest from reference TRBV5-5 and TRBJ1-5): DAGVTQSPTHLIKTRGQQVTLRCSPISGHKSVSWYQQVLGQGPQFIFQYYEKEERGRGNFPDRFSARQFPNYSSELNVNALLLGDSALYLCASSLTLRQEPNQPQHFGDGTRLSIL.

The J gene is TRBJ2-2, the V gene TRBV6-1; 8 bases match TRBD1. The germline CDR1 and CDR2 sequences are MNHNS and SASEGT. The CDR3 contains 14 residues. Trimming took 7 bases from V and 7 from J; bases not matched to a gene: 8. CDR3 residues: CASIQTGANGELFF. The CDR3 bases are TGTGCCAGCATCCAGACAGGGGCGAACGGGGAGCTGTTTTTT.

V gene TRBV5-6 combines with J gene TRBJ1-1; D not certain. The CDR3 is 13 residues long. The germline V gene encodes CDR1 SGHDT and CDR2 YYEEEE. V lost 1 base, J lost 4 bases, and 8 bases lay in between. The CDR3 region has the DNA TGTGCCAGCAGCTTGCAGGAAGGCACTGAAGCTTTCTTT. The encoded protein is CASSLQEGTEAFF.

This chain connects TRBV6-1 to TRBJ1-6, with a weak D call TRBD1 (6 bases). The CDR3 contains 13 residues. V lost 5 bases and J lost 9, with 11 bases in between. Germline V gene lookup returns CDR1 MNHNS and CDR2 SASEGT. The CDR3: CASSQGTGSPLHF. The CDR3 DNA reads TGTGCCAGCAGTCAGGGGACGGGTTCACCCCTCCACTTT.

The CDR3 region has the DNA TGTGCCAGCTCACCGACACAGGGGGCAAGGACGGACGAGCAGTACTTC. It yields the protein CASSPTQGARTDEQYF. The chain uses TRBV18 and TRBJ2-7; the match to TRBD1 covers 9 bases. With 3 bases clipped from V and 5 bases from J, the junction kept 11 bases outside the gene matches. In germline, CDR1 is KGHSH, CDR2 LQKENI. CDR3 length equals 16 residues.

The rearrangement uses TRBV9 and TRBJ1-2; TRBD1 matches 9 bases. Germline V gene lookup returns CDR1 SGDLS and CDR2 YYNGEE. CDR3 length: 15 amino acids. V shed 4 bases, J shed 1 base, and the junction held 5 bases outside the gene matches. The CDR3 sequence: CASSPRTGVNYGYTF. The CDR3 nucleotides read TGTGCCAGCAGCCCGCGGACAGGGGTTAACTATGGCTACACCTTC.

The rearrangement links TRBV7-3 to TRBJ1-2; 7 bases match TRBD1. J lost 0 bases, V lost 3 bases, and 7 bases had no gene match. The CDR3 is made up of 16 amino acids. Looked up from germline, CDR1 is SGHTA and CDR2 is FQGTGA. The CDR3: CASSFDRVEANYGYTF. The CDR3 DNA follows: TGTGCCAGCAGCTTTGACAGGGTGGAAGCTAACTATGGCTACACCTTC. The full variable domain, its missing parts supplied by reference TRBV7-3 and TRBJ1-2, is GAGVSQTPSNKVTEKGKYVELRCDPISGHTALYWYRQSLGQGPEFLIYFQGTGAADDSGLPNDRFFAVRPEGSVSTLKIQRTERGDSAVYLCASSFDRVEANYGYTFGSGTRLTVV.

The chain has TRBV5-1 and TRBJ2-5; 8 bases agree with TRBD2. The J call is in doubt because the DNA end fits TRBJ2-7 better. Germline V lookup: CDR1 SGHRS, CDR2 YFSETQ. This CDR3 spans 14 amino acids. The CDR3 region is CASALSGSSYEQYF. The CDR3 DNA reads as TGCGCCAGCGCCCTGAGCGGGAGCTCCTACGAGCAGTACTTC.

As concerns this clone: The same CDR3 also results from other DNA sequences found in this sample. The chain combines TRBV18 with TRBJ1-4; D may be TRBD1 (5 bases). This CDR3 has 15 residues. CDR1 KGHSH and CDR2 LQKENI come from the germline V gene. With 3 bases removed from V and 5 bases from J, the gap between germline ends came to 13 bases. The DNA for the CDR3 is TGTGCCAGCTCACCGCGACAGACCCTAAATGAAAAACTGTTTTTT. Encoded protein: CASSPRQTLNEKLFF.

This clone has a single count. CDR3 coding DNA: TGTGCCAGCAGCTTGGGGCCCGGGGGCAATGAGCAGTTCTTC. This codes for CASSLGPGGNEQFF. The J gene is TRBJ2-1, the V gene TRBV5-6, with D possibly TRBD2 on 6 matching bases. This CDR3 has 14 residues. The V gene lost 0 bases and the J gene lost 6 bases, with 10 bases spanning the gap. Looked up from germline, CDR1 is SGHDT and CDR2 is YYEEEE. The full variable domain, rest sourced from reference TRBV5-6 and TRBJ2-1, is DAGVTQSPTHLIKTRGQQVTLRCSPKSGHDTVSWYQQALGQGPQFIFQYYEEEERQRGNFPDRFSGHQFPNYSSELNVNALLLGDSALYLCASSLGPGGNEQFFGPGTRLTVL.

The chain carries TRBV7-6 and TRBJ1-4, with D maybe TRBD1 (5 bases). This CDR3 spans 16 amino acids. V lost 3 bases and J lost 0, with 11 bases in between. Germline lookup yields CDR1 SGHVS and CDR2 FNYEAQ. CDR3 bases: TGTGCCAGCAGCTTGATGTCAGGGTCAACTAATGAAAAACTGTTTTTT. Its translation: CASSLMSGSTNEKLFF.

The chain has TRBV30 and TRBJ1-1; D uncertain. The CDR3 is 12 residues long. Germline CDR1 and CDR2: GTSNPN and SVGIG (reference sequence). V lost 2 bases to trimming and J lost 8 bases, with 12 bases between them. In DNA, the CDR3 is TGTGCCTGGAGTTTATCAGGTCCGGAAGCTTTCTTT. This encodes CAWSLSGPEAFF.

The V call is TRBV6-1, the J call TRBJ2-7; D not resolved. The germline V and J ends were trimmed by 5 bases and 4 bases, with 18 bases remaining between them. Germline CDR1 MNHNS, CDR2 SASEGT. CDR3 length equals 15 residues. This CDR3 reads CASSPSPRQIYEQYF. CDR3 nucleotides: TGTGCCAGCAGTCCAAGTCCCAGGCAGATTTACGAGCAGTACTTC.

The V call is TRBV19, the J call TRBJ2-7; 10 bases map to TRBD2. Germline values: CDR1 LNHDA, CDR2 SQIVND (reference sequence). Losses at the gene ends were 1 base for V and 9 bases for J; bases not matched to a gene: 6. The CDR3 has 14 amino acids. CDR3 DNA sequence: TGTGCCAGTAGTATAGGCTCTAGCGGGAGTGCGCAGTACTTC. This encodes CASSIGSSGSAQYF.

The rearrangement uses TRBV10-2 and TRBJ2-5; 8 bases map to TRBD1. The germline gives CDR1 WSHSY, CDR2 SAAADI. V lost 6 bases and J lost 1; bases outside the gene matches: 10. CDR3 size: 16 residues. CDR3 DNA: TGCGCCAGCAGGTCGTGGACAGGGACCGTCCAAGAGACCCAGTACTTC. Translated: CASRSWTGTVQETQYF.

The count of this clone is one. The chain recombines TRBV30 with TRBJ2-7; D is undetermined. CDR1 is GTSNPN, CDR2 SVGIG, per germline (reference sequence). This CDR3 contains 14 residues. Trimming removed 3 bases from V and 0 bases from J, with 12 bases in between. This CDR3 reads CAWSDFRTSYEQYF. The CDR3, as DNA: TGTGCCTGGAGCGATTTCCGGACCTCCTACGAGCAGTACTTC. Combining the CDR3 with reference TRBV30 and TRBJ2-7 gives the whole variable domain SQTIHQWPATLVQPVGSPLSLECTVEGTSNPNLYWYRQAAGRGLQLLFYSVGIGQISSEVPQNLSASRPQDRQFILSSKKLLLSDSGFYLCAWSDFRTSYEQYFGPGTRLTVT.

In the case of this clone: The sample carries other DNA sequences with the same CDR3. V gene TRBV5-1 combines with J gene TRBJ2-1, with 8 bases aligning to TRBD2. V shed 4 bases and J 0 bases; nucleotides not matched to a gene: 3. Germline CDR1 and CDR2: SGHRS and YFSETQ. The length of the CDR3 is 15 residues. The chain's CDR3 is CASSPSGSSYNEQFF. The CDR3 DNA follows: TGCGCCAGCAGCCCGAGCGGGAGCTCCTACAATGAGCAGTTCTTC.

This chain links TRBV10-2 with TRBJ1-1; D not certain. The V gene lost 2 bases and the J gene lost 4 bases, with 8 bases spanning the gap. This CDR3 spans 13 amino acids. Germline CDR1 is WSHSY and CDR2 is SAAADI. CDR3 sequence: CASSEGEGTEAFF. CDR3 DNA: TGCGCCAGCAGTGAGGGTGAGGGCACTGAAGCTTTCTTT.

The CDR3 here is CASSAQPSYEQYF. In DNA form, the CDR3 reads TGTGCCAGCAGCGCTCAGCCATCCTACGAGCAGTACTTC. The chain combines TRBV9 with TRBJ2-7; D is unresolved. This CDR3 region has 13 residues. Germline assignment: CDR1 SGDLS and CDR2 YYNGEE. V lost 3 bases to trimming and J lost 1 base, with 8 bases between them.

V is TRBV10-1 and J is TRBJ2-5; D is perhaps TRBD2 (5 bases). V gave up 8 bases and J gave up 5 bases, with 18 bases separating them. The CDR3 has 14 amino acids. Germline CDR1 WNHNN, CDR2 SYGVQD (reference sequence). The CDR3 DNA is TGCGCCAGCTCCCTGACTAAGCCGGGGGAGACCCAGTACTTC. As protein: CASSLTKPGETQYF.

The gene calls are TRBV7-9 and TRBJ1-2, with D tentatively TRBD1 (5 bases). Trimming removed 5 bases at V and 1 base at J, with 23 bases between. Germline V gene lookup returns CDR1 SEHNR and CDR2 FQNEAQ (reference sequence). The CDR3 is made up of 18 amino acids. The CDR3 is CASSPRRDEGPHNYGYTF. The CDR3 nucleotides read TGTGCCAGCAGCCCCCGCCGGGACGAAGGTCCCCATAACTATGGCTACACCTTC.

The chain is built from TRBV5-1 and TRBJ1-6; D ambiguous. V gave up 2 bases and J gave up 8 bases, with 5 bases separating them. This CDR3 has 12 amino acids. Per germline, CDR1 SGHRS and CDR2 YFSETQ. The CDR3 here is CASSFGDSPLHF. DNA of the CDR3: TGCGCCAGCAGCTTCGGTGATTCACCCCTCCACTTT.

The chain has TRBV27 and TRBJ2-7; TRBD1 matches at 7 bases. Germline V gene sequence: CDR1 MNHEY, CDR2 SMNVEV (reference sequence). V was pared by 6 bases and J by 1 base, with 3 bases of the junction left unmatched. This CDR3 contains 13 residues. CDR3: CASRFRGSYEQYF. CDR3 in DNA: TGTGCCAGCAGGTTCAGGGGGTCCTACGAGCAGTACTTC.

The chain couples TRBV2 to TRBJ1-2; TRBD1 matches 7 bases. This CDR3 region has 15 residues. CDR1 is SNHLY, CDR2 FYNNEI, per germline. The trim removed 7 bases at V and 0 bases at J, leaving 8 bases unmatched. The CDR3 bases are TGTGCCAGCAATCTCGGACAGGCGGCTAACTATGGCTACACCTTC. This translates into CASNLGQAANYGYTF.

The chain joins TRBV4-1 to TRBJ2-5, with D perhaps matching TRBD2 (6 bases). Per germline, CDR1 MGHRA and CDR2 YSYEKL. The CDR3 extends over 15 amino acids. V shed 0 bases and J shed 2 bases, with 10 bases lying between them. Here the CDR3 reads CASSQDAGRQETQYF. CDR3 in DNA: TGCGCCAGCAGCCAAGATGCAGGGAGGCAAGAGACCCAGTACTTC.